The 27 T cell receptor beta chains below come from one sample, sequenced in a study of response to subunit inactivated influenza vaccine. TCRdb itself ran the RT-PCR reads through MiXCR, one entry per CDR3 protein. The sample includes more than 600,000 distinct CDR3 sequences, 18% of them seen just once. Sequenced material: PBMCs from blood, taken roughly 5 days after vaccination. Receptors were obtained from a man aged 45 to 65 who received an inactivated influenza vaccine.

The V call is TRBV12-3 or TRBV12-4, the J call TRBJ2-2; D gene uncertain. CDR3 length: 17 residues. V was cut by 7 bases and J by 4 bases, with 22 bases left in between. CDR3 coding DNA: TGTGCCAGCATTGATGATTTAGCCCTAGGCCCCACCGGGGAGCTGTTTTTT. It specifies CASIDDLALGPTGELFF.

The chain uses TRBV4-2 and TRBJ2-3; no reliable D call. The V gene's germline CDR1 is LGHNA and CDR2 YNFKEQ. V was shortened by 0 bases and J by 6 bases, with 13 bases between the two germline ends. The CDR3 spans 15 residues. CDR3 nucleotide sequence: TGTGCCAGCAGCCAAGAACGGGTTGGCCTGGATACGCAGTATTTT. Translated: CASSQERVGLDTQYF.

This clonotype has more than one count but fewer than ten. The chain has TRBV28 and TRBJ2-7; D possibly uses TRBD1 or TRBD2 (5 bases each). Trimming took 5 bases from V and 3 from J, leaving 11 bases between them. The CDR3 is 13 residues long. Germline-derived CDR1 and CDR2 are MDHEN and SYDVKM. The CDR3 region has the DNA TGTGCCAGCAGTATCCGGGGCTTCTACGAGCAGTACTTC. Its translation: CASSIRGFYEQYF.

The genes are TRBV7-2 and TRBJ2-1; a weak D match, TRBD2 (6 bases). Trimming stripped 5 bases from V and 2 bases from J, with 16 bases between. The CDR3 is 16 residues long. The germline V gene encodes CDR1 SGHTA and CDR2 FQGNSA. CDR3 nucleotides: TGTGCCAGCAGCCACCAACTAGCCGCGACCTACAATGAGCAGTTCTTC. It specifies CASSHQLAATYNEQFF.

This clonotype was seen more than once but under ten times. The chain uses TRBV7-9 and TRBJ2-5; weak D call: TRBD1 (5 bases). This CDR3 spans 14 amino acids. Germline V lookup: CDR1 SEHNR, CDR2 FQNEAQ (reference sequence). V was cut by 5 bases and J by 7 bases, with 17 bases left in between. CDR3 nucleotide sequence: TGTGCCAGCAGCCCACAAGACAGCCCCGGGACCCAGTACTTC. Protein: CASSPQDSPGTQYF.

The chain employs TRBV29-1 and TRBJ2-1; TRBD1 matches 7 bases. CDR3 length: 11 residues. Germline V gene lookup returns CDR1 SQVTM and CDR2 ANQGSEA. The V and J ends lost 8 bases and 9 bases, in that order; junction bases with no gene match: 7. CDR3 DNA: TGCAGCTTTTGGACAGGAGGTGAGCAGTTCTTC. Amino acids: CSFWTGGEQFF.

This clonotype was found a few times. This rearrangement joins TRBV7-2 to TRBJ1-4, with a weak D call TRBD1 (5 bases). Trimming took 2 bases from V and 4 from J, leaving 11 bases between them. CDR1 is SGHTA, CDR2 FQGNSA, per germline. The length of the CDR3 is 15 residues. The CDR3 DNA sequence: TGTGCCAGCAGCTTATACACGGGGCTTAATGAAAAACTGTTTTTT. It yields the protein CASSLYTGLNEKLFF.

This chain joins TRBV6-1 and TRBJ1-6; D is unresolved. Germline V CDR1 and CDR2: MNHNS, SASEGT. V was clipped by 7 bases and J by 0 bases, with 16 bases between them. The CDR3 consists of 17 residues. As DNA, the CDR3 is TGTGCCAGCAAAACCTTACAAGGGAGCTCCTATAATTCACCCCTCCACTTT. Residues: CASKTLQGSSYNSPLHF.

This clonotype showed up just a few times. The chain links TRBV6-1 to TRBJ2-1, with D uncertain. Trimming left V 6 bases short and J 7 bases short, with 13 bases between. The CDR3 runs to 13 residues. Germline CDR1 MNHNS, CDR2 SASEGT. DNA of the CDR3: TGTGCCAGCAGCAAAACCGACCCAAATGAGCAGTTCTTC. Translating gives CASSKTDPNEQFF.

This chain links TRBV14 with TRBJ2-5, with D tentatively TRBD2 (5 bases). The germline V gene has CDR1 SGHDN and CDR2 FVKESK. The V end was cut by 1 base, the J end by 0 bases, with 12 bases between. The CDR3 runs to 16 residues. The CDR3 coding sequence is TGTGCCAGCAGCCAAGTAGCGACTCTGTACCAAGAGACCCAGTACTTC. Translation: CASSQVATLYQETQYF.

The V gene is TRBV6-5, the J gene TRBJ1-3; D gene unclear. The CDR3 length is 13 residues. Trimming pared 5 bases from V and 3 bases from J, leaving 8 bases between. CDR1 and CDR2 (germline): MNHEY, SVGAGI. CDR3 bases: TGTGCCAGCAGTACTGCGTTTGGAAACACCATATATTTT. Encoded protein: CASSTAFGNTIYF.

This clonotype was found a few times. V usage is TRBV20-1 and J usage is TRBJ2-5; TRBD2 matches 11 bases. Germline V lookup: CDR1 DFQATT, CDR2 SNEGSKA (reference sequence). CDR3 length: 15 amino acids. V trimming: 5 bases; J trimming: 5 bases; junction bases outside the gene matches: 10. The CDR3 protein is CSAVSGRALLETQYF. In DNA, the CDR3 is TGCAGTGCTGTTAGCGGGAGGGCCCTTTTGGAGACCCAGTACTTC.

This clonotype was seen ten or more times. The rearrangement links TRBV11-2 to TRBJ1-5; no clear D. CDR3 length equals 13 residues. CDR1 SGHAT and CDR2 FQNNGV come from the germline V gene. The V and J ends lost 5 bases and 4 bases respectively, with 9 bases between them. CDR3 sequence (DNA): TGTGCCAGCAGCACCGACCTTAATCAGCCCCAGCATTTT. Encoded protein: CASSTDLNQPQHF.

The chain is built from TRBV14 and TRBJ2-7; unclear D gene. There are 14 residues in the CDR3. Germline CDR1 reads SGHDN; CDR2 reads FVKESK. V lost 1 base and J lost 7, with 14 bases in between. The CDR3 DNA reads TGTGCCAGCAGCCAAGGCCCCCCGCCCTGGGAGCAGTACTTC. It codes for CASSQGPPPWEQYF.

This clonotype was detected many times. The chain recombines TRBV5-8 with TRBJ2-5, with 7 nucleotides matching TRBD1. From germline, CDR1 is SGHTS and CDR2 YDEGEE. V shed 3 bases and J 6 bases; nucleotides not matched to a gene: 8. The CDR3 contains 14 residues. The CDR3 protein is CASSSTGSVQTQYF. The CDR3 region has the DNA TGTGCCAGCAGCTCGACAGGGTCGGTTCAGACCCAGTACTTC.

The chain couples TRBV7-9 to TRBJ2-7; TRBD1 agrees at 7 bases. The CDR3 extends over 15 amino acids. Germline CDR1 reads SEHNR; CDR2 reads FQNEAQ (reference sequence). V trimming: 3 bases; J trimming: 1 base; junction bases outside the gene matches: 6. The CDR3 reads CASSFSGTASYEQYF. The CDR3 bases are TGTGCCAGCAGCTTTTCCGGGACAGCGTCCTACGAGCAGTACTTC.

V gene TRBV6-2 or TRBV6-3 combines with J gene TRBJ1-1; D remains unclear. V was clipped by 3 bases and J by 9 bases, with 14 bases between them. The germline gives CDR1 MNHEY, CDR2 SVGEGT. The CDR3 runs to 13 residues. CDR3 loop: CASSYWQTRQAFF. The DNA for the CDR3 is TGTGCCAGCAGTTATTGGCAGACCCGTCAAGCTTTCTTT.

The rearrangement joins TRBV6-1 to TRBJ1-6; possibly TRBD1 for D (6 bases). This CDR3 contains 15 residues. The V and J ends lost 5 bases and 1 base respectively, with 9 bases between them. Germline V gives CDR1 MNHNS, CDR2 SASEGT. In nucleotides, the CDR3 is TGTGCCAGCAGTCGACAGGAATCCTATAATTCACCCCTCCACTTT. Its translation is CASSRQESYNSPLHF.

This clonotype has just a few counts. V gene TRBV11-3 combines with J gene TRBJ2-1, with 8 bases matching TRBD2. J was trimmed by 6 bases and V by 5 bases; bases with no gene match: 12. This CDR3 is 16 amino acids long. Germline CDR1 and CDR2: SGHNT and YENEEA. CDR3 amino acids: CASSPGTSRISNEQFF. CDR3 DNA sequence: TGTGCCAGCAGCCCAGGGACTAGTAGGATCTCCAATGAGCAGTTCTTC. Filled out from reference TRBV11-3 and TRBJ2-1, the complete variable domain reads EAGVVQSPRYKIIEKKQPVAFWCNPISGHNTLYWYLQNLGQGPELLIRYENEEAVDDSQLPKDRFSAERLKGVDSTLKIQPAELGDSAVYLCASSPGTSRISNEQFFGPGTRLTVL.

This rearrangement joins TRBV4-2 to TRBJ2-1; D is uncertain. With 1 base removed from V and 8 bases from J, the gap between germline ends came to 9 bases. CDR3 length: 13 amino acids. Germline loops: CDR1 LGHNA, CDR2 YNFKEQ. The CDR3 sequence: CASSQAQLDEQFF. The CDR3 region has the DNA TGTGCCAGCAGCCAAGCGCAATTGGATGAGCAGTTCTTC.

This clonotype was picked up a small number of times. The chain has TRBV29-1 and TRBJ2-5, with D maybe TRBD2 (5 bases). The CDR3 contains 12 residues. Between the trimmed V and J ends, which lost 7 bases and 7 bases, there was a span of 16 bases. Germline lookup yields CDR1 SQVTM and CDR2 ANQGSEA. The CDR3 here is CSALLGPGTQYF. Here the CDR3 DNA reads TGCAGCGCCCTACTAGGGCCGGGGACCCAGTACTTC.

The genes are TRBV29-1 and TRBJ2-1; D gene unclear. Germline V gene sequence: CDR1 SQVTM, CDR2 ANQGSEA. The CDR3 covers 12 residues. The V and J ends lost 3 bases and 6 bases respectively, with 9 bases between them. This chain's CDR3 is CSVDPLANEQFF. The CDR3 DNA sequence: TGCAGCGTTGACCCCCTTGCCAATGAGCAGTTCTTC.

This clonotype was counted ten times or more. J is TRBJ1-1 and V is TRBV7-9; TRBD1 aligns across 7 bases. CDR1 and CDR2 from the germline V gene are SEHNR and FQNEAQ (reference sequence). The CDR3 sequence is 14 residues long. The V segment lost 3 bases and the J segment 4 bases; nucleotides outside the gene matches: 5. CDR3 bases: TGTGCCAGCAGCTTGGCAGGGGGAGGCACTGAAGCTTTCTTT. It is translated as CASSLAGGGTEAFF.

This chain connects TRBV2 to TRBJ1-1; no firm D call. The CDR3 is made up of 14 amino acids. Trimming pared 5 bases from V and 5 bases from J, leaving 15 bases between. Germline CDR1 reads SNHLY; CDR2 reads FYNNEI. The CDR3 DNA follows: TGTGCCAGCAGTCCTGACGGCCGGAGGACTGAAGCTTTCTTT. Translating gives CASSPDGRRTEAFF. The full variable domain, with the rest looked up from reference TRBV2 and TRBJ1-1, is EPEVTQTPSHQVTQMGQEVILRCVPISNHLYFYWYRQILGQKVEFLVSFYNNEISEKSEIFDDQFSVERPDGSNFTLKIRSTKLEDSAMYFCASSPDGRRTEAFFGQGTRLTVV.

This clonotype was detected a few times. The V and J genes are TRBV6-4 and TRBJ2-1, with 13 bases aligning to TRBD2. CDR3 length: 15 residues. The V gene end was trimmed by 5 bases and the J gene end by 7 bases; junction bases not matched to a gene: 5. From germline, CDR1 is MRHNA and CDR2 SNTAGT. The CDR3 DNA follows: TGTGCCAGCAGTTTTGGACTAGCGGGAGCGAATGAGCAGTTCTTC. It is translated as CASSFGLAGANEQFF.

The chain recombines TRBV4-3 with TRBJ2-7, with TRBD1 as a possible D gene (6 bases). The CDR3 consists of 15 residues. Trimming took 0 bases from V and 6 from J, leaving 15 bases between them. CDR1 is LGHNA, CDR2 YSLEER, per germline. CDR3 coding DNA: TGCGCCAGCAGCCAAGATAGTGCCAGGGGAAGCGAGCAGTACTTC. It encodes CASSQDSARGSEQYF.

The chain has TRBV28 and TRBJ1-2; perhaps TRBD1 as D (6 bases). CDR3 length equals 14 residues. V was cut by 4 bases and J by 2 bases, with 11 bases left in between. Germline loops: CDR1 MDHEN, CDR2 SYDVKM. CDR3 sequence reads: CASSSHQGNYGYTF. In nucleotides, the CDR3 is TGTGCCAGCAGTTCTCATCAGGGGAACTATGGCTACACCTTC.